The 6 T cell receptor beta chains below all came from one sample that was sequenced in a study of shared clonotypes between healthy human individuals. Here immunoSEQ multiplex PCR was the method, and the copy in TCRdb shows in-frame clones only, minus some. This table has a few million clones, approximately 96% appearing once. Sequenced input: naive CD4+ T cells sorted from blood. Subset specified: CD45RA+ positively selected. The receptor source for this set is a man younger than 35 in good health.

The sample holds one count of this clone. The CDR3 region is CASSLCGGSTSGTDTQYF. CDR3 coding DNA: TGTGCCAGCAGCTTATGTGGGGGGTCTACTAGCGGGACAGATACGCAGTATTTT. V is TRBV7-4 and J is TRBJ2-3; 9 bases agree with TRBD2. Germline V gene lookup returns CDR1 SGHVT and CDR2 SQSDAQ. Germline trimming cut 2 bases from V and 3 bases from J; bases unmatched to any gene: 12. The CDR3 spans 18 residues. Filled out from reference TRBV7-4 and TRBJ2-3, the complete variable domain reads GAGVSQSPRYKVAKRGRDVALRCDSISGHVTLYWYRQTLGQGSEVLTYSQSDAQRDKSGRPSGRFSAERPERSVSTLKIQRTEQGDSAVYLCASSLCGGSTSGTDTQYFGPGTRLTVL.

The CDR3 spells CASKRQTDYEQYF. Written as DNA, the CDR3 is TGCGCCAGCAAGAGACAGACAGACTACGAGCAGTACTTC. The chain uses TRBV5-1 and TRBJ2-7; possibly TRBD1 for D (5 bases). Germline V gene sequence: CDR1 SGHRS, CDR2 YFSETQ. Trimming pared 6 bases from V and 3 bases from J, leaving 13 bases between. This CDR3 has 13 amino acids.

The rearrangement joins TRBV5-1 to TRBJ2-1, with D tentatively TRBD2 (5 bases). V lost 4 bases to trimming and J lost 3 bases, with 14 bases between them. The germline V gene encodes CDR1 SGHRS and CDR2 YFSETQ. The CDR3 spans 15 residues. In DNA, the CDR3 is TGCGCCAGCAGCATTCTACCGGGAATCTACAATGAGCAGTTCTTC. This sequence encodes CASSILPGIYNEQFF.

V gene TRBV2 combines with J gene TRBJ2-1; D call uncertain. Trimming pared 4 bases from V and 7 bases from J, leaving 14 bases between. There are 14 residues in the CDR3. The germline V gene encodes CDR1 SNHLY and CDR2 FYNNEI. The CDR3 nucleotides are TGTGCCAGCAGTGTCTCGGCCCCGTTGAATGAGCAGTTCTTC. This gives the protein CASSVSAPLNEQFF.

In this sample, this clone turned up a few times. The chain carries TRBV5-4 and TRBJ1-6; D is undetermined. Trimming cost V 0 bases and J 9 bases, with 10 bases left between them. This CDR3 is built from 14 residues. The V gene's germline CDR1 is SGHNT and CDR2 YYREEE (reference sequence). CDR3 sequence reads: CASSLATGSSPLHF. As DNA, the CDR3 is TGTGCCAGCAGCTTGGCCACGGGTAGTTCACCCCTCCACTTT.

The V call is TRBV6-1, the J call TRBJ1-2; the D is unclear. V was clipped by 1 base and J by 1 base, with 7 bases between them. Germline V gives CDR1 MNHNS, CDR2 SASEGT. The CDR3 is made up of 14 amino acids. The CDR3 bases are TGTGCCAGCAGTGAAGTTCTCGATAACTATGGCTACACCTTC. Protein product: CASSEVLDNYGYTF.